Described below is a single TCR beta chain sequence and its context. Antigen specificity is unknown. V was cut by 6 bases and J by 1 base, with 13 bases left in between. The CDR3 is made up of 14 amino acids. Per the germline V gene, CDR1 is SGHAT and CDR2 is FQDESV (reference sequence). This entry belongs to a study of cytomegalovirus exposure and HLA in healthy donors. PCR employed 60 Vbeta and 13 Jbeta primers. Only in-frame clones appear in the TCRdb table, and some are missing; sequencing was by immunoSEQ multiplex PCR. The data show 150,000 to 200,000 clones, around 70% seen once. Study-wide findings and caveats: Most TCR sequences were uncommon, yet certain public TCRs appeared in many donors.

This receptor was identified in a man between 18 and 29 years old in good health and CMV-seropositive. The chain uses TRBV11-1 and TRBJ2-7; D may be TRBD2 (5 bases). Input material: PBMCs. The CDR3: CASRPERESYEQYV. Written as DNA, the CDR3 is TGTGCCAGCAGGCCTGAGAGGGAGTCCTACGAGCAGTACGTC.